The T cell receptor beta chain under discussion was sequenced for a study of beta chain features in type 1 diabetes. Expressed TCRB transcripts got sequenced, as all isolated RNA was reverse transcribed. Sequencing used immunoSEQ multiplex PCR; TCRdb keeps in-frame clones, though not all of them. Of around 40,000 clones listed, 50% to 75% are singletons. V shed 9 bases and J shed 11 bases, with 25 bases lying between them. Germline V gene sequence: CDR1 LNHDA, CDR2 SQIVND (reference sequence). This CDR3 region has 14 residues. Sequencing used Tregs from blood. This TCR came from a young woman in good health. The V gene is TRBV19, the J gene TRBJ1-2; D is possibly TRBD1 (5 bases). DNA of the CDR3: TGTGCCAGACGAAAGGGCAGGGCCCCTGGGGGGTACACCTTC. Translating it yields CARRKGRAPGGYTF.